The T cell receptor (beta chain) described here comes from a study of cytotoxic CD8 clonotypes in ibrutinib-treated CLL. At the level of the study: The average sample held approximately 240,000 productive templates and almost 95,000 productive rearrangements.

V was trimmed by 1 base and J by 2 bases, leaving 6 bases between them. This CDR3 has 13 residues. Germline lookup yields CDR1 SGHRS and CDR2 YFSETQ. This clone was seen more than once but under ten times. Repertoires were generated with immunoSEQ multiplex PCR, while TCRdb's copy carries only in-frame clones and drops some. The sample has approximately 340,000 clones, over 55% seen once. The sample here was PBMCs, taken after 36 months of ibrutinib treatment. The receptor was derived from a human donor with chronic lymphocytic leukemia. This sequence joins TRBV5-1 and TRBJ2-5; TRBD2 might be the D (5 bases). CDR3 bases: TGCGCCAGCAGCTTGTCGGGGCAAGAGACCCAGTACTTC. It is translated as CASSLSGQETQYF.